Shown below are 14 T cell receptor beta chains from a single sample sequenced in a study of spatial heterogeneity in lung cancer. A single record per CDR3 protein comes from TCRdb applying MiXCR to the 5' RACE reads. The data hold about 2,900 distinct CDR3 sequences, with roughly three fifths observed a single time. Time point denoted: blood at routine non-recurrence follow-up after resection. Specimen: PBMCs, collected at follow-up. The receptors shown here come from a male donor with early-stage non-small cell lung cancer.

This clonotype was counted between two and nine times. For a library built for alpha chains, this beta chain is a stray read; little rests on its size. The V and J genes are TRBV14 and TRBJ2-2, with 10 bases matching TRBD2. V shed 2 bases, J shed 3 bases, and the junction held 0 bases outside the gene matches. The germline gives CDR1 SGHDN, CDR2 FVKESK. This CDR3 region has 15 residues. CDR3 in amino acids: CASSQLAGDTGELFF. CDR3 sequence (DNA): TGTGCCAGCAGCCAACTAGCGGGAGACACCGGGGAGCTGTTTTTT.

This clonotype appeared a few times. This beta chain is an off-target read within a library intended for alpha chains, so its frequency means little. V gene TRBV7-9 combines with J gene TRBJ2-7; 7 nucleotides match TRBD2. The CDR3 extends over 12 amino acids. Germline CDR1 reads SEHNR; CDR2 reads FQNEAQ (reference sequence). J gave up 5 bases and V 4 bases, and 2 bases lay outside the gene matches. CDR3: CASSWLADEQYF. The CDR3 bases are TGTGCCAGCAGCTGGCTAGCGGACGAGCAGTACTTC.

Regarding this clonotype: This beta chain lies outside the target of a library built for alpha chains; its clone size means little. This rearrangement joins TRBV29-1 to TRBJ2-1; the match to TRBD2 covers 7 bases. The V and J ends lost 3 bases and 7 bases, in that order; junction bases with no gene match: 6. The CDR3 has 13 residues. The germline V gene encodes CDR1 SQVTM and CDR2 ANQGSEA. The DNA for the CDR3 is TGCAGCGTTGAGCCTAGCGGAAGGAATGAGCAGTTCTTC. Residues: CSVEPSGRNEQFF.

As concerns this clonotype: This beta chain lies outside the target of a library built for alpha chains; its clone size means little. The rearrangement uses TRBV13 and TRBJ2-7; unclear D gene. Germline values: CDR1 PRHDT, CDR2 FYEKMQ (reference sequence). This CDR3 comprises 12 residues. Trimming pared 2 bases from V and 4 bases from J, leaving 6 bases between. The CDR3 DNA follows: TGTGCCAGCAGCTTATATGAGTACGAGCAGTACTTC. This codes for CASSLYEYEQYF.

Points on this clonotype: This beta chain slipped into a library made for alpha chains as a stray read, so its size is not meaningful. The J gene is TRBJ2-1, the V gene TRBV11-2; TRBD2 agrees at 7 bases. Germline CDR1 SGHAT, CDR2 FQNNGV. The CDR3 length is 12 residues. The junction had 1 base not matched to a gene; V was cut back by 2 bases and J by 9 bases. CDR3 nucleotides: TGTGCCAGCAGCTTATCGGGAGGTGAGCAGTTCTTC. Translation: CASSLSGGEQFF.

The table lists this clonotype with a few counts. Within a library made for alpha chains, this beta chain is off target, and its count is uninformative. J is TRBJ2-3 and V is TRBV5-4; D not certain. Germline CDR1 is SGHNT and CDR2 is YYREEE (reference sequence). V gave up 0 bases and J gave up 9 bases, with 14 bases separating them. The CDR3 runs 14 residues. The CDR3: CASSLAPEVYTQYF. CDR3 bases: TGTGCCAGCAGCTTGGCGCCCGAGGTGTACACGCAGTATTTT. The whole variable domain, remainder taken from reference TRBV5-4 and TRBJ2-3, is ETGVTQSPTHLIKTRGQQVTLRCSSQSGHNTVSWYQQALGQGPQFIFQYYREEENGRGNFPPRFSGLQFPNYSSELNVNALELDDSALYLCASSLAPEVYTQYFGPGTRLTVL.

As to this clonotype: This beta chain is a stray read from a library made for alpha chains; its abundance is not meaningful. The chain employs TRBV12-3 or TRBV12-4 and TRBJ2-3; no clear D. This CDR3 is built from 12 residues. Deletions cut 5 bases from V and 6 bases from J, with 9 bases between. In DNA form, the CDR3 reads TGTGCCAGCAGTCCCAACTTGGATACGCAGTATTTT. Translation gives CASSPNLDTQYF.

This clonotype has a handful of counts. The size of this beta chain means little, since it is a stray read in a library made for alpha chains. The chain uses TRBV5-5 and TRBJ2-3; D is unclear. V was shortened by 7 bases and J by 5 bases, with 11 bases between the two germline ends. The CDR3 covers 12 residues. Germline loops: CDR1 SGHKS, CDR2 YYEKEE (reference sequence). CDR3 DNA: TGTGCCAGCGTAGAGGTGGGAGATACGCAGTATTTT. It encodes CASVEVGDTQYF. The whole variable domain, remainder taken from reference TRBV5-5 and TRBJ2-3, is DAGVTQSPTHLIKTRGQQVTLRCSPISGHKSVSWYQQVLGQGPQFIFQYYEKEERGRGNFPDRFSARQFPNYSSELNVNALLLGDSALYLCASVEVGDTQYFGPGTRLTVL.

Remarks on this clonotype: This beta chain came through as a stray read in a library set up for alpha chains, and its size says little. V is TRBV7-9 and J is TRBJ2-7; TRBD1 matches at 7 bases. The germline V gene encodes CDR1 SEHNR and CDR2 FQNEAQ (reference sequence). The CDR3 extends over 14 amino acids. Unmatched junction bases numbered 8, after V lost 5 bases and J lost 4 bases. CDR3 loop: CASSGRGPPYEQYF. The CDR3 nucleotides are TGTGCCAGCAGCGGAAGGGGGCCCCCTTACGAGCAGTACTTC.

In regard to this clonotype: For a library built for alpha chains, this beta chain is a stray read; little rests on its size. The chain employs TRBV9 and TRBJ2-7, with 10 nucleotides matching TRBD1. Per germline, CDR1 SGDLS and CDR2 YYNGEE. The CDR3 consists of 15 residues. The V gene end was trimmed by 4 bases and the J gene end by 2 bases; junction bases not matched to a gene: 6. The CDR3 reads CASSPRDRGTYEQYF. As DNA, the CDR3 is TGTGCCAGCAGCCCGCGGGACAGGGGCACCTACGAGCAGTACTTC.

There are a few counts of this clonotype. This beta chain is an off-target read within a library intended for alpha chains, so its frequency means little. This chain links TRBV10-3 with TRBJ2-2; TRBD1 agrees at 8 bases. The CDR3 consists of 14 residues. Germline CDR1 ENHRY, CDR2 SYGVKD. J gave up 5 bases and V 7 bases, and 6 bases lay outside the gene matches. CDR3 protein: CAITQTGETGELFF. The CDR3, as DNA: TGTGCCATCACACAGACAGGGGAAACCGGGGAGCTGTTTTTT.

With regard to this clonotype: The library was built for alpha chains, so this beta chain is an off-target read and its size means little. The chain links TRBV11-2 to TRBJ2-7; no clear D gene. The CDR3 is 14 residues long. CDR1 and CDR2 from the germline V gene are SGHAT and FQNNGV. V was trimmed by 7 bases and J by 1 base, leaving 14 bases between them. The CDR3 DNA reads TGTGCCAGCATAGTGGGGTCCGGATCCTACGAGCAGTACTTC. Amino acid sequence: CASIVGSGSYEQYF.

This clonotype was counted a single time. Little can be read into the size of this beta chain, an off-target read in a library designed for alpha chains. The rearrangement links TRBV12-3 or TRBV12-4 to TRBJ2-3; no reliable D call. Trimming took 5 bases from V and 1 from J, leaving 10 bases between them. The CDR3 loop spans 14 amino acids. Here the CDR3 reads CASSRLLGTDTQYF. CDR3 in DNA: TGTGCCAGCAGTCGTCTACTGGGCACAGATACGCAGTATTTT.

Turning to this clonotype: Since it is a stray read in a library aimed at alpha chains, this beta chain has a size that is not meaningful. The chain uses TRBV20-1 and TRBJ1-2, with a possible D match to TRBD1 (5 bases). Trimming shortened V by 1 base and J by 2 bases, and 20 bases separated the two germline ends. Germline V lookup: CDR1 DFQATT, CDR2 SNEGSKA (reference sequence). CDR3 length: 17 amino acids. In DNA form, the CDR3 reads TGCAGTGCTAGAGGGTTTCAGGAACGTAGGGGCAACTATGGCTACACCTTC. It is translated as CSARGFQERRGNYGYTF.